This T cell receptor beta chain appears in the sequencing data of a study of T cells in Graves' hyperthyroidism and ophthalmopathy. Diagnostic assessment was based on clinical symptoms, serum thyroxine and TRAb, thyroid ultrasound and orbital computed tomography. Notes on this clonotype: With a much larger clone just one base away, this may be a read error.

Researchers amplified the TCR beta CDR3 regions from RNA transcripts. During a first-round RT-PCR of the TCR CDR3, the HTBI primer set was used. TCRdb reprocessed the multiplex PCR reads via MiXCR and lists one record per CDR3 protein. The sample has fewer than 200,000 distinct CDR3 sequences; about a sixth are singletons. Sequencing was done on a sample of blood. The sequence derives from a woman between 50 and 59 years old with Graves' hyperthyroidism.

The CDR3: CASSFAGQGLGCGYTF. As DNA, the CDR3 is TGTGCCAGCAGTTTCGCCGGACAGGGCCTTGGCTGTGGCTACACCTTC. The rearrangement joins TRBV28 to TRBJ1-2, with 8 bases aligning to TRBD1. V shed 3 bases and J 7 bases; nucleotides not matched to a gene: 13. Germline CDR1 MDHEN, CDR2 SYDVKM. CDR3 length equals 16 residues.